This section outlines one TCR beta chain sequence together with its context. Time point of the sample: after neoadjuvant nivolumab, at surgical resection. CDR3 length: 14 residues. V lost 5 bases and J lost 8; bases outside the gene matches: 9. Germline assignment: CDR1 SEHNR and CDR2 FQNEAQ (reference sequence). These data are taken from a study of neoadjuvant anti-PD-1 for oral cavity cancer. The wider study: Around day 43, patients without progression received a fourth nivolumab dose before surgery.

Sequencing was performed with immunoSEQ multiplex PCR; in TCRdb, only in-frame clones are kept and a portion is missing. The sample holds around 13,000 clones; 70% to 75% are singletons and the top ten take just under 3%. The chain carries TRBV7-9 and TRBJ2-1, with TRBD1 matching 7 bases. The TCR comes from a person between 40 and 85 years old with oral cavity squamous cell carcinoma. Specimen: PBMCs, collected after nivolumab (anti-PD-1) treatment. CDR3 residues: CASSPTTGWDEQFF. The CDR3 bases are TGTGCCAGCAGCCCAACGACAGGGTGGGATGAGCAGTTCTTC.